A single sample gave rise to the 11 T cell receptor beta chains below, sequenced in a study of T cell responses to AZD1222 COVID-19 vaccine. Method: immunoSEQ multiplex PCR; TCRdb's copy keeps in-frame clones and lacks some. The sample includes fewer than 200,000 clones, about 86% of them seen just once. The sample was peripheral blood, taken 28 days after the second AZD1222 dose. These receptors were obtained from an adult who received the AZD1222 COVID-19 vaccine.

V and J are TRBV5-1 and TRBJ1-1; D gene uncertain. CDR3 length: 13 amino acids. V lost 2 bases, J lost 1 base, and 6 bases lay in between. The V gene's germline CDR1 is SGHRS and CDR2 YFSETQ. CDR3 nucleotide sequence: TGCGCCAGCAGCTTAAACCCGAACACTGAAGCTTTCTTT. Translating it yields CASSLNPNTEAFF.

The chain couples TRBV6-5 to TRBJ2-7, with 7 bases lining up with TRBD1. The germline gives CDR1 MNHEY, CDR2 SVGAGI. The CDR3 runs 14 residues. J lost 0 bases, V lost 5 bases, and 4 bases had no gene match. CDR3 residues: CASSKGASSYEQYF. The CDR3, as DNA: TGTGCCAGCAGTAAGGGGGCCAGCTCCTACGAGCAGTACTTC.

V and J are TRBV4-2 and TRBJ2-2, with TRBD2 identical over 7 bases. Germline values: CDR1 LGHNA, CDR2 YNFKEQ. V dropped 0 bases and J dropped 6; count of bases not matched to a gene: 7. The CDR3 length is 16 residues. CDR3 nucleotide sequence: TGTGCCAGCAGCCAAGATCCGGCGGGGGTTTCCGGGGAGCTGTTTTTT. This encodes CASSQDPAGVSGELFF.

The rearrangement uses TRBV4-1 and TRBJ2-1, with D tentatively TRBD2 (6 bases). This CDR3 is built from 16 residues. Looked up from germline, CDR1 is MGHRA and CDR2 is YSYEKL. V lost 0 bases and J 6 bases, leaving 15 bases between the germline ends. As DNA, the CDR3 is TGCGCCAGCAGCCAAGACAACATCGGGGGATTCAATGAGCAGTTCTTC. Its translation: CASSQDNIGGFNEQFF.

The chain couples TRBV30 to TRBJ1-2; D is undetermined. V was cut by 4 bases and J by 2 bases, with 5 bases left in between. The CDR3 covers 11 residues. Germline CDR1 is GTSNPN and CDR2 is SVGIG (reference sequence). The CDR3 nucleotides read TGTGCCTGGATACAGAACTATGGCTACACCTTC. It is translated as CAWIQNYGYTF. The full variable domain, rest sourced from reference TRBV30 and TRBJ1-2, is SQTIHQWPATLVQPVGSPLSLECTVEGTSNPNLYWYRQAAGRGLQLLFYSVGIGQISSEVPQNLSASRPQDRQFILSSKKLLLSDSGFYLCAWIQNYGYTFGSGTRLTVV.

The table lists this clone with a count of one. For the CDR3, the DNA is TGTGCCAGCTCACCTCAACAGGGAATGCTGGGGACTAATGAAAAACTGTTTTTT. It encodes CASSPQQGMLGTNEKLFF. The chain uses TRBV18 and TRBJ1-4; tentatively, D is TRBD1 (6 bases). Germline V CDR1 and CDR2: KGHSH, LQKENI. Deletions cut 3 bases from V and 2 bases from J, with 19 bases between. The CDR3 length is 18 residues. The full variable domain, rest sourced from reference TRBV18 and TRBJ1-4, is NAGVMQNPRHLVRRRGQEARLRCSPMKGHSHVYWYRQLPEEGLKFMVYLQKENIIDESGMPKERFSAEFPKEGPSILRIQQVVRGDSAAYFCASSPQQGMLGTNEKLFFGSGTQLSVL.

J is TRBJ1-2 and V is TRBV7-2, with D uncertain. Trimming pared 5 bases from V and 4 bases from J, leaving 5 bases between. Looked up from germline, CDR1 is SGHTA and CDR2 is FQGNSA. CDR3 length equals 11 residues. Written as DNA, the CDR3 is TGTGCCAGCAGCCCCAGCTATGGCTACACCTTC. The encoded protein is CASSPSYGYTF.

Written as DNA, the CDR3 is TGTGCCACCCAAAATACGGACAGGGGCGAGGGCAATCAGCCCCAGCATTTT. Its translation is CATQNTDRGEGNQPQHF. V is TRBV10-3 and J is TRBJ1-5; 9 nucleotides align to TRBD1. V was pared by 10 bases and J by 2 bases, with 15 bases of the junction left unmatched. CDR1 and CDR2 (germline): ENHRY, SYGVKD. The CDR3 totals 17 residues.

This rearrangement joins TRBV6-5 to TRBJ2-1; D may be TRBD2 (6 bases). The CDR3 spans 14 residues. V shed 6 bases and J shed 4 bases, with 13 bases lying between them. Germline values: CDR1 MNHEY, CDR2 SVGAGI. DNA of the CDR3: TGTGCCAGCAGGGGGACTTCAGAGTACAATGAGCAGTTCTTC. Translating it yields CASRGTSEYNEQFF.

The V and J genes are TRBV7-3 and TRBJ2-7; tentative D call: TRBD1 (6 bases). The germline V and J ends were trimmed by 2 bases and 6 bases, with 11 bases remaining between them. Germline lookup yields CDR1 SGHTA and CDR2 FQGTGA. The CDR3 has 13 residues. The CDR3 DNA reads as TGTGCCAGCAGCTTACGGCAGGGGCTCGAGCAGTACTTC. It translates to CASSLRQGLEQYF.

This clone was observed once. J is TRBJ1-5 and V is TRBV6-2 or TRBV6-3, with TRBD1 identical over 7 bases. CDR1 is MNHEY and CDR2 is SVGEGT in the germline V gene. The CDR3 has 16 amino acids. V lost 2 bases and J lost 5; bases outside the gene matches: 9. The CDR3 sequence is CASSYVPGGAYQPQHF. The CDR3 nucleotides are TGTGCCAGCAGTTACGTCCCAGGGGGTGCGTATCAGCCCCAGCATTTT.